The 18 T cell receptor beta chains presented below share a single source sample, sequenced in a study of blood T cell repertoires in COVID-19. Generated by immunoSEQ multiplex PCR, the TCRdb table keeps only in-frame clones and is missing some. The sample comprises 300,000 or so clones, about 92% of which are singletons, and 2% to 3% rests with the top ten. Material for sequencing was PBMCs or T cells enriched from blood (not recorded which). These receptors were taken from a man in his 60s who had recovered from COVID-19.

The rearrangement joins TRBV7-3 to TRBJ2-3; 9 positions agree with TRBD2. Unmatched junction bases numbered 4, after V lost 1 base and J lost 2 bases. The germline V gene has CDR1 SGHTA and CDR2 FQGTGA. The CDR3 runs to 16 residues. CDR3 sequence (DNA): TGTGCCAGCAGCTTAAGAGGCGGGGGGGCCACAGATACGCAGTATTTT. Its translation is CASSLRGGGATDTQYF.

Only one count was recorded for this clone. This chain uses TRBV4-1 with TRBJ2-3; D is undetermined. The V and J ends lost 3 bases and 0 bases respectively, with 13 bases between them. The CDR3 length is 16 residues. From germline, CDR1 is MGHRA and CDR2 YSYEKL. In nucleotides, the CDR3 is TGCGCCAGCAGCCAGGTATCCTACCCTAGCACAGATACGCAGTATTTT. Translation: CASSQVSYPSTDTQYF.

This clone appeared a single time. The CDR3 protein is CASSPTSGGADTQYF. As DNA, the CDR3 is TGTGCCAGCAGCCCCACTAGCGGGGGGGCAGATACGCAGTATTTT. The chain recombines TRBV5-4 with TRBJ2-3; 13 bases agree with TRBD2. The CDR3 is 15 residues long. The germline V gene encodes CDR1 SGHNT and CDR2 YYREEE (reference sequence). Unmatched junction bases numbered 3, after V lost 4 bases and J lost 4 bases.

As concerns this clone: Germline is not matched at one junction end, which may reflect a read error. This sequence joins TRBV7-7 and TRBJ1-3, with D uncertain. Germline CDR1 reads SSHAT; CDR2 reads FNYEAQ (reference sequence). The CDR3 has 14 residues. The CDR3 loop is CASSLLNAGCTIYF. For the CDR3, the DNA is TGTGCTAGCAGCTTACTCAATGCGGGCTGCACCATATATTTT.

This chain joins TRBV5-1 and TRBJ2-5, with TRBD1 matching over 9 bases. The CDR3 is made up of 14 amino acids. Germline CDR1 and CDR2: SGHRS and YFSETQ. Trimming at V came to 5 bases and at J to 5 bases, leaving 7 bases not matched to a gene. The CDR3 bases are TGCGCCAGCAGGTCGGGACAGGGAAGGGAGACCCAGTACTTC. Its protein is CASRSGQGRETQYF.

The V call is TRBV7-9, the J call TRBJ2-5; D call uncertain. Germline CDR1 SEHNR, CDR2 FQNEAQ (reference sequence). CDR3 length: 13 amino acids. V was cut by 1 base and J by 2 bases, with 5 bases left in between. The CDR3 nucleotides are TGTGCCAGCAGCTTAGAAACACAAGAGACCCAGTACTTC. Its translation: CASSLETQETQYF.

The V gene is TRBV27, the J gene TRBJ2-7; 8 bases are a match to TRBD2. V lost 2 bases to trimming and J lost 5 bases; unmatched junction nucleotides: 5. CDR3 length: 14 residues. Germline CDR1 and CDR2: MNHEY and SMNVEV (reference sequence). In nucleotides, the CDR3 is TGTGCCAGCAGTTTAAAGCGGGAGAGCGACGAGCAGTACTTC. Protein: CASSLKRESDEQYF.

CDR3: CAISVSGQGTYEQYF. CDR3 bases: TGTGCCATCAGTGTCTCGGGACAGGGGACCTACGAGCAGTACTTC. The chain carries TRBV10-3 and TRBJ2-7, with TRBD1 identical over 10 bases. The CDR3 extends over 15 amino acids. Per the germline V gene, CDR1 is ENHRY and CDR2 is SYGVKD. The ends lost 4 bases at V and 2 bases at J; junction bases unmatched: 5.

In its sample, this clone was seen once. This CDR3 reads CASSLAPNLNNEQFF. CDR3 nucleotides: TGTGCCAGCAGCTTGGCCCCAAACTTGAACAATGAGCAGTTCTTC. The V and J genes are TRBV5-8 and TRBJ2-1, with no clear D. The CDR3 is made up of 15 amino acids. Per germline, CDR1 SGHTS and CDR2 YDEGEE. V dropped 0 bases and J dropped 5 bases, with 12 bases sitting between them.

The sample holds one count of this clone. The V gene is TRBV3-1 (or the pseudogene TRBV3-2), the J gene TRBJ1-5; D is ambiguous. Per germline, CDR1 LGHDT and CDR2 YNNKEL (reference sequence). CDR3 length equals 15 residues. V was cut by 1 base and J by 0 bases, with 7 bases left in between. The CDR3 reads CASSQGSYSNQPQHF. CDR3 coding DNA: TGTGCCAGCAGCCAAGGGAGCTATAGCAATCAGCCCCAGCATTTT.

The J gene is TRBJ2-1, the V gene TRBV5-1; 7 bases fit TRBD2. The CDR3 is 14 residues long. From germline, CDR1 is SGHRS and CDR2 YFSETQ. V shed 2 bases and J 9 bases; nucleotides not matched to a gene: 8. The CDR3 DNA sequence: TGCGCCAGCAGCTTAAGCGGGATCATCGGTGAGCAGTTCTTC. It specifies CASSLSGIIGEQFF.

The CDR3 is CASSPRRERESYNEQFF. The CDR3 DNA reads TGTGCCAGCTCACCAAGAAGGGAGCGGGAGTCCTACAATGAGCAGTTCTTC. The V gene is TRBV18, the J gene TRBJ2-1; 8 bases map to TRBD2. With 2 bases clipped from V and 1 base from J, the junction kept 7 bases outside the gene matches. Germline-derived CDR1 and CDR2 are KGHSH and LQKENI. This CDR3 has 17 residues. Filled out from reference TRBV18 and TRBJ2-1, the complete variable domain reads NAGVMQNPRHLVRRRGQEARLRCSPMKGHSHVYWYRQLPEEGLKFMVYLQKENIIDESGMPKERFSAEFPKEGPSILRIQQVVRGDSAAYFCASSPRRERESYNEQFFGPGTRLTVL.

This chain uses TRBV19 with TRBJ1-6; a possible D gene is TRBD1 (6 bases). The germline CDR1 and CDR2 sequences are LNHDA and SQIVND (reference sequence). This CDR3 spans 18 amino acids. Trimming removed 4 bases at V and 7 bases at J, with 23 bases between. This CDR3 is CASSTGTMLRSQNSPLHF. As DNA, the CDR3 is TGTGCCAGTAGTACGGGGACAATGTTAAGATCCCAAAATTCACCCCTCCACTTT.

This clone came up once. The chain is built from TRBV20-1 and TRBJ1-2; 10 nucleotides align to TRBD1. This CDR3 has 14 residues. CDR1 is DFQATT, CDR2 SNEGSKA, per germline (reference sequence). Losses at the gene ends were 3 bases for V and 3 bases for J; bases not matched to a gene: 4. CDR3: CSASEGTGDYGYTF. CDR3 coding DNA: TGCAGTGCTAGTGAAGGGACAGGGGACTATGGCTACACCTTC.

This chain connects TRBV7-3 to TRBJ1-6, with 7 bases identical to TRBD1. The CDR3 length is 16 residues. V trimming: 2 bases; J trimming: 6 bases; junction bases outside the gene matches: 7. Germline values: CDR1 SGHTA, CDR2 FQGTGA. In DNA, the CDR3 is TGTGCCAGCAGCTTATCCCCCAGGGGGGTTAATTCACCCCTCCACTTT. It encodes CASSLSPRGVNSPLHF.

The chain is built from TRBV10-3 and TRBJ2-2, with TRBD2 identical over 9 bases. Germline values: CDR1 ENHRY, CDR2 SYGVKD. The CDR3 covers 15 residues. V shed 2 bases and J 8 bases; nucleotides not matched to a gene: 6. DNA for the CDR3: TGTGCCATCAGTGAGCTAGGACTAGCGATGGGGGAGCTGTTTTTT. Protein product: CAISELGLAMGELFF.

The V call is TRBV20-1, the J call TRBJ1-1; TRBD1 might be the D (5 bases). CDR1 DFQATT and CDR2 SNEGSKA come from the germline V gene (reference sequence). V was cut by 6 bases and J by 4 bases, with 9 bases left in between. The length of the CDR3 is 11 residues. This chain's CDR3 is CSARVSTEAFF. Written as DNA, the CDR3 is TGCAGTGCCAGGGTGAGCACTGAAGCTTTCTTT.

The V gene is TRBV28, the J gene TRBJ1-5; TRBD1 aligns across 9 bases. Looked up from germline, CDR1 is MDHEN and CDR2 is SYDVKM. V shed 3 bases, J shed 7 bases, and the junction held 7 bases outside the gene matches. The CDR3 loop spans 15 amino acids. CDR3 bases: TGTGCCAGCAGTTTTTCACAGGGGGCAGGCCAGCCCCAGCATTTT. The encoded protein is CASSFSQGAGQPQHF.